A selection of T cell receptor beta chains follows, all from one sample in a study of cytomegalovirus exposure and HLA in healthy donors. Profiled with immunoSEQ multiplex PCR; TCRdb holds only in-frame clones, not every one. The table lists 140,000 to 150,000 clones, 70% to 85% of them singletons. Input material: PBMCs. The receptors stem from an older woman in good health and CMV-seropositive. The CDR3 runs from the conserved cysteine through the conserved F or W. Fields, in order: clone size, J gene, V gene, D gene, CDR3 protein, CDR3 DNA. The D gene is left open where the match is weak. A row's size may be missing; if present it is once, few, many or a size class.

. | TRBJ2-3 | TRBV28 | TRBD1 | CASSLGTGVTDTQYF | TGTGCCAGCAGTTTGGGAACAGGGGTCACAGATACGCAGTATTTT
few | TRBJ2-2 | TRBV29-1 | TRBD1 | CSVYRGTGELFF | TGCAGCGTTTACAGGGGCACCGGGGAGCTGTTTTTT
. | TRBJ2-3 | TRBV11-3 | TRBD1 | CASSERQGGTDTQYF | TGTGCCAGCAGCGAACGACAGGGTGGGACAGATACGCAGTATTTT
. | TRBJ1-1 | TRBV18 | TRBD1 | CASSRVRDRVPEAFF | TGTGCCAGCTCACGTGTCCGGGACAGGGTCCCTGAAGCTTTCTTT
. | TRBJ2-3 | TRBV7-8 | TRBD1 | CASSITRTGGTDTQYF | TGTGCCAGCAGCATCACCCGGACAGGGGGCACAGATACGCAGTATTTT
. | TRBJ2-5 | TRBV13 | . | CASSLVVPGLGGETQYF | TGTGCCAGCAGCTTAGTAGTGCCGGGACTGGGGGGAGAGACCCAGTACTTC
. | TRBJ1-4 | TRBV2 | . | CASSDAPYAAKLFF | TGTGCCAGCAGTGACGCGCCTTATGCGGCAAAACTGTTTTTT
. | TRBJ2-1 | TRBV5-1 | . | CASSPSPSLSSYNEQFF | TGCGCCAGCAGCCCCTCCCCTAGCCTTAGCTCCTACAATGAGCAGTTCTTC
. | TRBJ2-3 | TRBV4-1 | . | CASSHSTGPTDTQYF | TGCGCCAGCAGCCATTCAACAGGACCCACAGATACGCAGTATTTT
. | TRBJ2-1 | TRBV30 | TRBD2 | CAWTYRLASDNEQFF | TGTGCCTGGACTTACCGACTAGCGAGTGACAATGAGCAGTTCTTC
. | TRBJ2-1 | TRBV6-1 | TRBD2 | CASSRTSVEGNEQFF | TGTGCCAGCAGCCGGACTAGCGTCGAGGGCAATGAGCAGTTCTTC
. | TRBJ2-7 | TRBV28 | TRBD1 | CASSLLGQGEYEQYF | TGTGCCAGCAGTTTACTGGGACAGGGAGAATACGAGCAGTACTTC
. | TRBJ2-1 | TRBV7-9 | TRBD2 | CASSLSGRASHNEQFF | TGTGCCAGCAGCCTTAGCGGGAGGGCCTCCCACAATGAGCAGTTCTTC
. | TRBJ2-3 | TRBV30 | TRBD2 | CAWTPRTRVTDTQYF | TGTGCCTGGACACCCCGGACTAGAGTCACAGATACGCAGTATTTT
. | TRBJ2-1 | TRBV5-1 | TRBD2 | CASSGGDSSGRDEQFF | TGCGCCAGCAGCGGAGGGGATTCTAGCGGGAGGGATGAGCAGTTCTTC
. | TRBJ2-7 | TRBV6-5 | TRBD1 | CASSHPGDRGDEQYF | TGTGCCAGCAGCCACCCCGGGGACAGGGGCGACGAGCAGTACTTC
. | TRBJ1-1 | TRBV5-8 | TRBD1 | CASSLRGPLEAFF | TGTGCCAGCAGCCTCAGGGGGCCTCTTGAAGCTTTCTTT
once | TRBJ1-3 | TRBV5-1 | . | CASSLVGVATGNTIYF | TGCGCCAGCAGCTTGGTCGGGGTTGCAACTGGAAACACCATATATTTT
. | TRBJ2-7 | TRBV27 | TRBD1 | CASSYQGAYEQYF | TGTGCCAGCAGTTATCAGGGGGCATACGAGCAGTACTTC
. | TRBJ2-1 | TRBV9 | TRBD1 | CASSVGAGGRVIHEQFF | TGTGCCAGCAGCGTAGGGGCAGGGGGCCGTGTGATCCATGAGCAGTTCTTC
. | TRBJ1-2 | TRBV5-1 | . | CASSLDGGVPYGYTF | TGCGCCAGCAGCTTGGACGGGGGGGTCCCCTATGGCTACACCTTC
. | TRBJ1-2 | TRBV4-1 | TRBD1 | CASSQDRQGYVYTF | TGCGCCAGCAGCCAAGATAGACAGGGGTATGTCTACACCTTC
. | TRBJ2-7 | TRBV10-3 | TRBD2 | CAISESAGGYEQYF | TGTGCCATCAGTGAGTCGGCGGGGGGGTACGAGCAGTACTTC
. | TRBJ2-1 | TRBV7-2 | . | CASSLAGAVNEQFF | TGTGCCAGCAGCTTAGCGGGGGCGGTCAATGAGCAGTTCTTC
few | TRBJ1-1 | TRBV2 | . | CASQTGDTEAFF | TGTGCCAGCCAGACAGGCGACACTGAAGCTTTCTTT
. | TRBJ2-5 | TRBV9 | . | CASSILGGQETQYF | TGTGCCAGCAGCATCCTCGGGGGCCAAGAGACCCAGTACTTC
. | TRBJ1-2 | TRBV19 | . | CASSMGWEAVNRGYTF | TGTGCCAGTAGTATGGGCTGGGAGGCCGTTAATCGTGGCTACACCTTC
. | TRBJ1-1 | TRBV7-8 | TRBD1 | CASSSETGWGNTEAFF | TGTGCCAGCAGCTCGGAGACAGGGTGGGGAAACACTGAAGCTTTCTTT
. | TRBJ1-1 | TRBV6-5 | . | CASRGRAVDTEAFF | TGTGCCAGCAGGGGCAGGGCCGTGGACACTGAAGCTTTCTTT
. | TRBJ2-6 | TRBV5-6 | . | CASSSPAGPFPGANVLTF | TGTGCCAGCAGCTCACCCGCAGGGCCGTTCCCTGGGGCCAACGTCCTGACTTTC
. | TRBJ2-2 | TRBV4-3 | TRBD2 | CASSQEIYSSGRTGELFF | TGCGCCAGCAGCCAAGAAATCTATTCGAGCGGGAGGACCGGGGAGCTGTTTTTT
. | TRBJ2-1 | TRBV15 | . | CATRSERPRDEQFF | TGTGCCACCAGAAGTGAGCGCCCACGGGATGAGCAGTTCTTC
. | TRBJ2-7 | TRBV19 | . | CASGRGSYEQYF | TGTGCGAGTGGCAGGGGCTCCTACGAGCAGTACTTC
. | TRBJ2-7 | TRBV23-1 | TRBD2 | CASNRGLAGVDHEQYF | TGCGCCAGCAACCGGGGACTAGCGGGAGTTGATCACGAGCAGTACTTC
. | TRBJ2-7 | TRBV19 | . | CASSIQGGGYEQYF | TGTGCCAGTAGTATACAGGGTGGCGGCTACGAGCAGTACTTC
. | TRBJ1-1 | TRBV6-4 | TRBD1 | CASRPGTANTEAFF | TGTGCCAGCAGACCTGGGACAGCGAACACTGAAGCTTTCTTT
few | TRBJ1-2 | TRBV30 | . | CAWNKQKEGYTF | TGTGCCTGGAACAAACAGAAGGAAGGCTACACCTTC
few | TRBJ2-3 | TRBV25-1 | TRBD2 | CASSALAGDTDTQYF | TGTGCCAGCTCCGCTCTAGCGGGAGATACAGATACGCAGTATTTT
. | TRBJ1-5 | TRBV19 | . | CASREVVPGENQPQHF | TGTGCCAGTAGAGAGGTAGTGCCCGGGGAAAATCAGCCCCAGCATTTT
. | TRBJ2-4 | TRBV27 | . | CASSLSGGLAKNIQYF | TGTGCCAGCAGTTTATCCGGGGGATTAGCCAAAAACATTCAGTACTTC
. | TRBJ1-2 | TRBV5-1 | TRBD1 | CASSSGQGNLVYGYPF | TGCGCCAGCAGCTCAGGACAGGGTAATCTCGTCTATGGCTACCCCTTC
. | TRBJ2-7 | TRBV6-5 | TRBD2 | CASSAGGTTYEQYF | TGTGCCAGCTCGGCGGGAGGCACAACCTACGAGCAGTACTTC
. | TRBJ1-1 | TRBV7-2 | TRBD1 | CASSLAGTGYTEAFF | TGTGCCAGCAGCTTGGCCGGGACAGGGTACACTGAAGCTTTCTTT
. | TRBJ2-1 | TRBV5-1 | . | CASSSKLGGLSNEQFF | TGCGCCAGCAGCTCCAAACTGGGAGGTCTTAGCAATGAGCAGTTCTTC
once | TRBJ2-3 | TRBV27 | TRBD2 | CASSLTLTSGRADTQYF | TGTGCCAGCAGCCTAACCCTGACTAGCGGGAGGGCAGATACGCAGTATTTT
. | TRBJ1-4 | TRBV28 | . | CASSSAEQGEDNEKLFF | TGTGCCAGCAGTTCCGCCGAACAGGGAGAGGATAATGAAAAACTGTTTTTT
. | TRBJ2-3 | TRBV13 | TRBD2 | CASSSRTSGSTDTQYF | TGTGCCAGCAGCTCGCGGACTAGCGGTAGCACAGATACGCAGTATTTT
. | TRBJ1-2 | TRBV9 | . | CASSVAGVNYGYTF | TGTGCCAGCAGCGTTGCCGGAGTTAACTATGGCTACACCTTC
once | TRBJ1-1 | TRBV6-5 | . | CASSYSGQGITEAFF | TGTGCCAGCAGTTACTCGGGCCAGGGTATCACTGAAGCTTTCTTT
. | TRBJ1-1 | TRBV25-1 | . | CASKANYPSEAFF | TGTGCCAGCAAGGCAAACTATCCTTCCGAAGCTTTCTTT
. | TRBJ2-7 | TRBV28 | TRBD2 | CASSLRTSGRDYEQYF | TGTGCCAGCAGTTTAAGGACTAGCGGGAGGGACTACGAGCAGTACTTC